This T cell receptor (beta chain) was retrieved from a study of cytomegalovirus exposure and HLA in healthy donors. The PCR employed 60 Vbeta primers together with 13 Jbeta primers. Here immunoSEQ multiplex PCR was the method, and the copy in TCRdb shows in-frame clones only, minus some. The sample consists of 150,000 to 200,000 clones, roughly 79% of them appearing once. Details on this clone: The antigen is undetermined.

V dropped 1 base and J dropped 7 bases, with 11 bases sitting between them. Germline assignment: CDR1 SGHNT and CDR2 YENEEA. This CDR3 is built from 14 residues. Study conclusions and caveats: Analysis was performed later, and it showed HLA-associated TCR beta chains to be more clonally expanded than equally common others. When a later analysis was performed, an Asian-associated ancestry cluster reportedly had fewer N-insertions than the approximately 690-donor mean.

Sequencing was done on a sample of PBMCs. The sequence derives from a man between 18 and 29 years old in good health and CMV-seropositive. The chain links TRBV11-3 to TRBJ2-1, with D perhaps matching TRBD2 (5 bases). CDR3 residues: CASSLGSRGNEQFF. The CDR3 DNA reads TGTGCCAGCAGCTTAGGCTCCCGGGGTAATGAGCAGTTCTTC.